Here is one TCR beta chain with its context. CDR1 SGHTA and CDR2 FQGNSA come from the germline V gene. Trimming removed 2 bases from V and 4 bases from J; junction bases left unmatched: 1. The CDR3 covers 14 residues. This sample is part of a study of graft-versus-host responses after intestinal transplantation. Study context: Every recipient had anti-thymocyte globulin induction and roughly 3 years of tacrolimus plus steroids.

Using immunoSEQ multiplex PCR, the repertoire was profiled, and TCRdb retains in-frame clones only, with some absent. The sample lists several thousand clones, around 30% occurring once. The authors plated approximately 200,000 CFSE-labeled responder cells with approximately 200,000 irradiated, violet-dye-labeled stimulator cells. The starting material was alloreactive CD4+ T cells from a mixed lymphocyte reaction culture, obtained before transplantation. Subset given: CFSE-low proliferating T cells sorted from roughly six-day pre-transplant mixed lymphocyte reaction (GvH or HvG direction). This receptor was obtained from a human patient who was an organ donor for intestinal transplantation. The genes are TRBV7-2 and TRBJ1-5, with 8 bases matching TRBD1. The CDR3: CASSLQGANQPQHF. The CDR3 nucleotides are TGTGCCAGCAGCTTACAGGGGGCGAATCAGCCCCAGCATTTT.